This T cell receptor beta chain was documented in a study of regulatory T cells in long-lasting Graves disease. Sample time point: newly diagnosed GD, antithyroid drugs for less than 3 months. There was RNA extracted from PBMCs, and the TCR library was made from it. This clonotype was found many times. V was cut by 2 bases and J by 2 bases, with 17 bases left in between. Germline-derived CDR1 and CDR2 are DFQATT and SNEGSKA (reference sequence). The CDR3 is 16 residues long. In building TCR beta libraries, iRepertoire HTBI primers were used together with Arm-PCR of CDR3 regions. MiXCR, applied by TCRdb to the multiplex PCR reads, yields one record per CDR3 protein. The sample carries about 400,000 distinct CDR3 sequences, roughly 15% recorded once. These data also formed part of another study, on T cells in Graves' hyperthyroidism and ophthalmopathy. That investigation notes: If no ophthalmopathy progression occurred within 18 months, Graves' hyperthyroidism was stable. Hyperthyroidism in the patients, aged 18 to 65, was newly diagnosed and under 2 months in duration.

This chain connects TRBV20-1 to TRBJ2-3; no definite D call. This specimen consisted of peripheral blood mononuclear cells (PBMCs), obtained at new diagnosis, from a patient treated with antithyroid drugs. This clonotype was obtained from a woman in her forties with Graves disease. CDR3 bases: TGCAGTGCTAGACCCCCCTATCCCCTTAACACAGATACGCAGTATTTT. Translating gives CSARPPYPLNTDTQYF.